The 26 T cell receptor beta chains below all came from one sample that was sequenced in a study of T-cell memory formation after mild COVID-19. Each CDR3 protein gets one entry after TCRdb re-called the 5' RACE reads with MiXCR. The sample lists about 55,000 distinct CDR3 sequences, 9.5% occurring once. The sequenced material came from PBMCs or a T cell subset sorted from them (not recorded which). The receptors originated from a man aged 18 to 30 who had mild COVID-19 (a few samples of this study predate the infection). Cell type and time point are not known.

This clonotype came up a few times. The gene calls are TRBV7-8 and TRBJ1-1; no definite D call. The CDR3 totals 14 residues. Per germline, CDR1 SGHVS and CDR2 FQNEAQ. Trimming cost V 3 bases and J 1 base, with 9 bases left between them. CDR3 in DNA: TGTGCCAGCAGCTTGAACCCGAGGAACACTGAAGCTTTCTTT. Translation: CASSLNPRNTEAFF.

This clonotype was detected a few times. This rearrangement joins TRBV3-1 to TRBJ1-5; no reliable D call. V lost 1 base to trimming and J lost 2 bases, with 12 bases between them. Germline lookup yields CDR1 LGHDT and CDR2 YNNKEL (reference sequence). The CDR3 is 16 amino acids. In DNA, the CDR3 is TGTGCCAGCAGCCAAGGAGACTACTGGGGCAATCAGCCCCAGCATTTT. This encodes CASSQGDYWGNQPQHF.

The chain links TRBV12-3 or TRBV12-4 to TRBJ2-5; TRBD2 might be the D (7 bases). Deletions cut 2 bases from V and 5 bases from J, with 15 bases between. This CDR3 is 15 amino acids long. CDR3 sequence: CASSLSAGAGETQYF. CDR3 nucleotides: TGTGCCAGCAGTTTATCGGCGGGGGCTGGGGAGACCCAGTACTTC.

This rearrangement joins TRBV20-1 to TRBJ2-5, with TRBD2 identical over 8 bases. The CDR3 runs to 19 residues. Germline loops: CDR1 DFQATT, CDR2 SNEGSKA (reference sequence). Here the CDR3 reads CSGSRGSLAALRTKETQYF. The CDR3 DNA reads TGCAGCGGATCCCGAGGGTCACTAGCGGCCCTCAGGACGAAGGAGACCCAGTACTTC.

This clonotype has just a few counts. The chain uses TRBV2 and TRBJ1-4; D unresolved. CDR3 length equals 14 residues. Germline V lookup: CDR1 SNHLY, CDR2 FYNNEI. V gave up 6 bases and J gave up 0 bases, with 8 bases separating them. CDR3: CASSPYATNEKLFF. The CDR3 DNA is TGTGCCAGCAGCCCTTATGCAACTAATGAAAAACTGTTTTTT.

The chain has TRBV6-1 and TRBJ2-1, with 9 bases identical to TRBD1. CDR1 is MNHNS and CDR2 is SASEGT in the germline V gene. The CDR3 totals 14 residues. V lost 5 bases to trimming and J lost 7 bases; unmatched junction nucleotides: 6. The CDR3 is CASSSDRGRNEQFF. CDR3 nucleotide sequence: TGTGCCAGCAGTTCGGACAGGGGCCGAAATGAGCAGTTCTTC.

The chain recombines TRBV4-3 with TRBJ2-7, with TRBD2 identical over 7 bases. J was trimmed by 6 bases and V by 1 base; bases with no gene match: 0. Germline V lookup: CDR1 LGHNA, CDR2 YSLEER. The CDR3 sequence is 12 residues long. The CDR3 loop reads CASSQGGGEQYF. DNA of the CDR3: TGCGCCAGCAGCCAAGGGGGGGGCGAGCAGTACTTC.

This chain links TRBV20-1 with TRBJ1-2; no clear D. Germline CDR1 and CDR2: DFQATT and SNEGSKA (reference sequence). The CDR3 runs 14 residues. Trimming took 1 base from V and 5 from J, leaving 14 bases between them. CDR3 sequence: CSARAGVISYGYTF. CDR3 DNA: TGCAGTGCTAGAGCCGGAGTGATATCATATGGCTACACCTTC.

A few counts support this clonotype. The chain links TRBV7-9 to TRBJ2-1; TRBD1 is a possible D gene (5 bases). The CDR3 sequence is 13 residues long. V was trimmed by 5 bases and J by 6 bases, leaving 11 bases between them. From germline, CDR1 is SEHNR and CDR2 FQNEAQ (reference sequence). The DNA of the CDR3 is TGTGCCAGCAGCGACCGCAGGGCCAATGAGCAGTTCTTC. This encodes CASSDRRANEQFF.

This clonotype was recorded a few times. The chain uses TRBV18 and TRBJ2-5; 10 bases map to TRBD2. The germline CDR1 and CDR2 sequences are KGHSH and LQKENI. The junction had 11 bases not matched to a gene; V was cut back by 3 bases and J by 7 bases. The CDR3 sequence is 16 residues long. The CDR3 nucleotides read TGTGCCAGCTCACCGGAAGCTAGCGGGGGCTCGGGGACCCAGTACTTC. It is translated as CASSPEASGGSGTQYF. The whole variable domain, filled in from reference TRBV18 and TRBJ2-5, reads NAGVMQNPRHLVRRRGQEARLRCSPMKGHSHVYWYRQLPEEGLKFMVYLQKENIIDESGMPKERFSAEFPKEGPSILRIQQVVRGDSAAYFCASSPEASGGSGTQYFGPGTRLLVL.

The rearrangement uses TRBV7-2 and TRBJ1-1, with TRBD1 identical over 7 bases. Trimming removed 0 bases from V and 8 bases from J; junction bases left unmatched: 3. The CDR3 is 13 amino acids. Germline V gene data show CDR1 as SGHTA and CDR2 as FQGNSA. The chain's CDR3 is CASSLAGQREAFF. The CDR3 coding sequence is TGTGCCAGCAGCTTAGCGGGACAGAGGGAAGCTTTCTTT.

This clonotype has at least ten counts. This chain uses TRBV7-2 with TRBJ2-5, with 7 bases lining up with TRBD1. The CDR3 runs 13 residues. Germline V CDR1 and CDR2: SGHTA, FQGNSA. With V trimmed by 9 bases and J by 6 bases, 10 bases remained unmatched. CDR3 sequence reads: CASRQGGPQTQYF. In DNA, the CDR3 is TGTGCCAGTCGACAGGGTGGGCCTCAGACCCAGTACTTC.

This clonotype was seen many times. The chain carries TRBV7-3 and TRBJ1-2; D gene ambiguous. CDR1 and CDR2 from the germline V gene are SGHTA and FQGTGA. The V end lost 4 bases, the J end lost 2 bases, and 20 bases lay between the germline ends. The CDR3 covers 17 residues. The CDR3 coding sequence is TGTGCCAGCAGCTCCCTTTCGAGACTTAGGAAGAACTATGGCTACACCTTC. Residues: CASSSLSRLRKNYGYTF.

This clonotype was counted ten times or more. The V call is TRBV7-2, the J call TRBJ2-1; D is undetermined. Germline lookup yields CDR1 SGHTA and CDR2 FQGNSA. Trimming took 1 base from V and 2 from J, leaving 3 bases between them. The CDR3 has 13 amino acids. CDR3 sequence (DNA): TGTGCCAGCAGCTTAGTGACCTACAATGAGCAGTTCTTC. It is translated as CASSLVTYNEQFF.

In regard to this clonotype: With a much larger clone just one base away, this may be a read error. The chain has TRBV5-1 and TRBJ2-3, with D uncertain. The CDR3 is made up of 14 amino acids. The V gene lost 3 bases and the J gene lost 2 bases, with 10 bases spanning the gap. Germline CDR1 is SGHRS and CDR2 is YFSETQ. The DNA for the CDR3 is TGCGCCAGCAGCTGGGTAGGGATCACAGATACGCAGTATTTT. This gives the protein CASSWVGITDTQYF.

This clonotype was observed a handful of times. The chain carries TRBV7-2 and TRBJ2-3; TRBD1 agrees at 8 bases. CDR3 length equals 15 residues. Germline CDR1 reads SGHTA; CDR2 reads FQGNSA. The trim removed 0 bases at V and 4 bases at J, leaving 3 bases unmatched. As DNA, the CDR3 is TGTGCCAGCAGCTTAGCCAGGGGGCATGCAGATACGCAGTATTTT. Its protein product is CASSLARGHADTQYF.

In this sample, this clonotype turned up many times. CDR3 sequence reads: CASSLEAAGNTIYF. The CDR3 region has the DNA TGCGCCAGCAGCTTGGAGGCAGCTGGAAACACCATATATTTT. This chain connects TRBV5-1 to TRBJ1-3; D remains unclear. The CDR3 length is 14 residues. CDR1 and CDR2 from the germline V gene are SGHRS and YFSETQ. Deletions cut 0 bases from V and 2 bases from J, with 6 bases between.

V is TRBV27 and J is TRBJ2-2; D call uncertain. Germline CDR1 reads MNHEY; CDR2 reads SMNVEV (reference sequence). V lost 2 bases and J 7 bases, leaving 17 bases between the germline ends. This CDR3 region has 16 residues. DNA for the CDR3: TGTGCCAGCAGTTTAGCCCGGGCCCCCCGCGGCGGGGAGCTGTTTTTT. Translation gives CASSLARAPRGGELFF.

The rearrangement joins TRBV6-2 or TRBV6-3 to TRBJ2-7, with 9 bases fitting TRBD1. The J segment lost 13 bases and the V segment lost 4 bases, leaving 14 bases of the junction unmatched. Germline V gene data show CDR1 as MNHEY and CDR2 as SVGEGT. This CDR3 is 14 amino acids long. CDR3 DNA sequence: TGTGCCAGCAGTTGGAGATTGGGGACAGGGATGCTTTACTTC. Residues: CASSWRLGTGMLYF.

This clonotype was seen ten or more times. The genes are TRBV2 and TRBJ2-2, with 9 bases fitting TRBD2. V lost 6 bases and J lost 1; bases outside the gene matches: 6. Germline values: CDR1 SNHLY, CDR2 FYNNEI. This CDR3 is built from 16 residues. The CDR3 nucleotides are TGTGCCAGCAGACGAGGGACTAGCCAGAACACCGGGGAGCTGTTTTTT. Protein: CASRRGTSQNTGELFF.

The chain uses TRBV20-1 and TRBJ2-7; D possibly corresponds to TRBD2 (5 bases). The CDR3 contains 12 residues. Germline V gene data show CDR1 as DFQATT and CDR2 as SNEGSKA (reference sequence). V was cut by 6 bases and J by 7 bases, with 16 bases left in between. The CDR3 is CSALDQPGEQYV. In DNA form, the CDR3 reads TGCAGTGCGCTCGACCAGCCGGGGGAGCAGTACGTC.

CDR3 sequence reads: CASSRAGSYEQYV. The CDR3 nucleotides read TGTGCCAGCAGCCGAGCTGGGTCCTACGAGCAGTACGTC. This sequence joins TRBV7-8 and TRBJ2-7; D gene uncertain. The germline CDR1 and CDR2 sequences are SGHVS and FQNEAQ. Trimming left V 5 bases short and J 1 base short, with 9 bases between. CDR3 length: 13 amino acids.

CDR3 DNA: TGTGCCAGCAGCCGTACACAGGGAGGTGAGACCCAGTACTTC. Translation: CASSRTQGGETQYF. V usage is TRBV4-2 and J usage is TRBJ2-5; D tentatively fits TRBD1 or TRBD2 (6 bases each). Germline values: CDR1 LGHNA, CDR2 YNFKEQ. V lost 4 bases and J 5 bases, leaving 14 bases between the germline ends. The CDR3 has 14 amino acids.

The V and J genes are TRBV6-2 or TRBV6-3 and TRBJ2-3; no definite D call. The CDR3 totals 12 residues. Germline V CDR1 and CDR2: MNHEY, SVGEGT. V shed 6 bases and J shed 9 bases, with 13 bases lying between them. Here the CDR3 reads CASRRPPRTQYF. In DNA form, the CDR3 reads TGTGCCAGCAGGCGGCCCCCGCGGACGCAGTATTTT.

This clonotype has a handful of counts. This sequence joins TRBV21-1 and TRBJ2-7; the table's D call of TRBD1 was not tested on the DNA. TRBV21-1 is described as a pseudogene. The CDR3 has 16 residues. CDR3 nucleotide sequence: TGTGCCAGCAGCAAAGGAGGGACAGGGAGCTCCTACGAGCAGTACGTC. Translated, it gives CASSKGGTGSSYEQYV.

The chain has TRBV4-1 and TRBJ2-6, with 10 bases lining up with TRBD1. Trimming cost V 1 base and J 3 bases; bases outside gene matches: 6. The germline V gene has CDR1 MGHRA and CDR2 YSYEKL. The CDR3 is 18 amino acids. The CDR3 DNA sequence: TGCGCCAGCAGCCAAGGGGGACAGGGGCCTTTTGGGGCCAACGTCCTGACTTTC. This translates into CASSQGGQGPFGANVLTF.